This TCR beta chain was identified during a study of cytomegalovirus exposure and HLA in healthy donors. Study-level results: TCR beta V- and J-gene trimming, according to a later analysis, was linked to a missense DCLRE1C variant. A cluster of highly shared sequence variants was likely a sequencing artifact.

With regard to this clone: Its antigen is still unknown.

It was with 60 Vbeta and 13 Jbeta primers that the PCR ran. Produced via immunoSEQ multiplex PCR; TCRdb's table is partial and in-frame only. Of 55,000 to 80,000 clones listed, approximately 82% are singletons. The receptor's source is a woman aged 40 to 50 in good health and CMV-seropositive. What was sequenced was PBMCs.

The CDR3: CASSLTRTGSNNEQFF. CDR3 coding DNA: TGCGCCAGCAGCTTGACACGGACAGGGTCGAACAATGAGCAGTTCTTC. The V gene is TRBV5-1, the J gene TRBJ2-1; 8 nucleotides align to TRBD1. The CDR3 is 16 residues long. V was pared by 1 base and J by 5 bases, with 8 bases of the junction left unmatched. CDR1 is SGHRS and CDR2 is YFSETQ in the germline V gene. The full variable domain, with the rest looked up from reference TRBV5-1 and TRBJ2-1, is KAGVTQTPRYLIKTRGQQVTLSCSPISGHRSVSWYQQTPGQGLQFLFEYFSETQRNKGNFPGRFSGRQFSNSRSEMNVSTLELGDSALYLCASSLTRTGSNNEQFFGPGTRLTVL.